The T cell receptor beta chain under discussion was sequenced for a study of OX40 agonist ivuxolimab in advanced cancers. Points from the study as a whole: With doses of 0.1-3.0 mg/kg, partial responders showed among the lowest clonal expansion.

The CDR3 is 13 amino acids. Deletions cut 11 bases from V and 4 bases from J, with 14 bases between. The V gene's germline CDR1 is MNHNY and CDR2 SVGAGI (reference sequence). Method: immunoSEQ multiplex PCR; TCRdb's copy keeps in-frame clones and lacks some. The data hold about 82,000 clones, with around 90% observed a single time. On this clone: Its antigen is currently unknown.

The material was CD4+ or CD8+ T cells sorted from blood, obtained in a trial of the OX40 agonist ivuxolimab. This TCR was recovered from an adult with an advanced solid tumor such as melanoma, head and neck, liver or kidney cancer. The V call is TRBV6-6, the J call TRBJ1-4; tentative D call: TRBD1 (6 bases). The DNA for the CDR3 is TGTGCCTCCGTGGGGGGGCTTAATGAAAAACTGTTTTTT. This translates into CASVGGLNEKLFF.